This T cell receptor (beta chain) is drawn from a study of CD8 T cells in Susac syndrome. Random hexamers primed reverse transcription of about 0.5 to 1 ug RNA. TCRdb called the immunoSEQ multiplex PCR reads again in MiXCR, with one record for every CDR3 protein. The table records about 76,000 distinct CDR3 sequences, 90% to 95% of them present only once. The CDR3 extends over 14 amino acids. With V trimmed by 4 bases and J by 7 bases, 9 bases remained unmatched. From germline, CDR1 is MGHRA and CDR2 YSYEKL. Sequenced: CD8+ T cells from PBMCs. V is TRBV4-1 and J is TRBJ2-5; 7 nucleotides agree with TRBD2. The TCR was taken from a human donor with multiple sclerosis. The CDR3 DNA reads as TGCGCCAGCAGCCCCCGGGGGGACCCACGGACCCAGTACTTC. Translating gives CASSPRGDPRTQYF.